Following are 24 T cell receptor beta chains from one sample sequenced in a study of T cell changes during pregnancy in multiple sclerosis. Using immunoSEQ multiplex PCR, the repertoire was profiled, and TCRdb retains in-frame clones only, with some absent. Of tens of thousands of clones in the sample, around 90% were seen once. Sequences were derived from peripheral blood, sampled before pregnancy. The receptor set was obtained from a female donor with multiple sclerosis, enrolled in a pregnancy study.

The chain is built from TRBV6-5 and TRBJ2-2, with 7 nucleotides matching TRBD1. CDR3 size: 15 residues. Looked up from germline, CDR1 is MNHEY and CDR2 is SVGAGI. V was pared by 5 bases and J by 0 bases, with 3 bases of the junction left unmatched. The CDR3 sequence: CASSRDSPNTGELFF. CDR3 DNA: TGTGCCAGCAGTCGGGACAGCCCGAACACCGGGGAGCTGTTTTTT.

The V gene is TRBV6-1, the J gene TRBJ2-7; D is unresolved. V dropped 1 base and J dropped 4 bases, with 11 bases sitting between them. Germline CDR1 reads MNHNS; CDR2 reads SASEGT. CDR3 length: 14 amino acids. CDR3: CASSEGRKLYEQYF. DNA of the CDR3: TGTGCCAGCAGTGAAGGAAGGAAACTATACGAGCAGTACTTC.

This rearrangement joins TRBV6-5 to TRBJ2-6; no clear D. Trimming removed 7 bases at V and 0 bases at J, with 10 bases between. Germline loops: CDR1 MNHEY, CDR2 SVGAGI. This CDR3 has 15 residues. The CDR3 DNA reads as TGTGCCAGCAAGCCCAGGCCCTCTGGGGCCAACGTCCTGACTTTC. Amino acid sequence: CASKPRPSGANVLTF.

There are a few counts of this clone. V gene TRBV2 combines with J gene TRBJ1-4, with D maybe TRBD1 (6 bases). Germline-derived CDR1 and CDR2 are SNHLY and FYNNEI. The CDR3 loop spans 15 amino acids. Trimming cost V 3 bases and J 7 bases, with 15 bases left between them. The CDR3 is CASSDEPRTAEKLFF. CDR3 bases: TGTGCCAGCAGTGATGAACCCCGGACAGCTGAAAAACTGTTTTTT. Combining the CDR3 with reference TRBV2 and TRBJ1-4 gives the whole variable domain EPEVTQTPSHQVTQMGQEVILRCVPISNHLYFYWYRQILGQKVEFLVSFYNNEISEKSEIFDDQFSVERPDGSNFTLKIRSTKLEDSAMYFCASSDEPRTAEKLFFGSGTQLSVL.

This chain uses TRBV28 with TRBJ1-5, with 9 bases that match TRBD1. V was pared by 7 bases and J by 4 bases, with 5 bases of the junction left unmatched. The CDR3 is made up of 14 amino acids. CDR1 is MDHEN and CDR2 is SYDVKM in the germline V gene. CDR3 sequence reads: CASTLGQGNQPQHF. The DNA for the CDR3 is TGTGCCAGCACCCTAGGACAGGGGAATCAGCCCCAGCATTTT. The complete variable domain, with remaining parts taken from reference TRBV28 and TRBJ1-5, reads DVKVTQSSRYLVKRTGEKVFLECVQDMDHENMFWYRQDPGLGLRLIYFSYDVKMKEKGDIPEGYSVSREKKERFSLILESASTNQTSMYLCASTLGQGNQPQHFGDGTRLSIL.

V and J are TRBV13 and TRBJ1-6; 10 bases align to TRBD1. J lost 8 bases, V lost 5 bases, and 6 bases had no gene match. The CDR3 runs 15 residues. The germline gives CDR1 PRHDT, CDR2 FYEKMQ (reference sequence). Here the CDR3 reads CASSLSTGGDSPLHF. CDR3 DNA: TGTGCCAGCAGCCTCTCGACAGGGGGCGATTCACCCCTCCACTTT. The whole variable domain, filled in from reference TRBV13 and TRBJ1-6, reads AAGVIQSPRHLIKEKRETATLKCYPIPRHDTVYWYQQGPGQDPQFLISFYEKMQSDKGSIPDRFSAQQFSDYHSELNMSSLELGDSALYFCASSLSTGGDSPLHFGNGTRLTVT.

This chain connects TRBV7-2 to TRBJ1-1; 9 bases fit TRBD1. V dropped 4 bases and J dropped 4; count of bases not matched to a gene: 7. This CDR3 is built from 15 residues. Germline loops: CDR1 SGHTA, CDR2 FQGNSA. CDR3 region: CASSSTGGASTEAFF. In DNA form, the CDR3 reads TGTGCCAGCAGCTCAACAGGGGGCGCATCCACTGAAGCTTTCTTT.

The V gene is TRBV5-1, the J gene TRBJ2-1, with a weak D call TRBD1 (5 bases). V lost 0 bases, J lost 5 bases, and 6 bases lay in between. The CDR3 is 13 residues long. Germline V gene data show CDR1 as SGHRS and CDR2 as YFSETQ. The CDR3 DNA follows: TGCGCCAGCAGCTTGGCCAGGGACAATGAGCAGTTCTTC. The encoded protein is CASSLARDNEQFF.

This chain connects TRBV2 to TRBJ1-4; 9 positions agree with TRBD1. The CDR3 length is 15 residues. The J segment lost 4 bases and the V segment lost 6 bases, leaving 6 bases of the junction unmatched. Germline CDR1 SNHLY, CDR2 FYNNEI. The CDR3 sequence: CASSGQGLGNEKLFF. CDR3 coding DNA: TGTGCCAGCAGCGGACAGGGGTTAGGTAATGAAAAACTGTTTTTT.

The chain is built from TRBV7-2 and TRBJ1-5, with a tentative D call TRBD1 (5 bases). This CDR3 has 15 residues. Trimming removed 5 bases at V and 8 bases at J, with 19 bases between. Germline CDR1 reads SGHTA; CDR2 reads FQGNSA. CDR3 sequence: CASSQGAGTREPQHF. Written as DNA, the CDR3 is TGTGCCAGCAGCCAAGGGGCGGGAACGCGGGAGCCCCAGCATTTT.

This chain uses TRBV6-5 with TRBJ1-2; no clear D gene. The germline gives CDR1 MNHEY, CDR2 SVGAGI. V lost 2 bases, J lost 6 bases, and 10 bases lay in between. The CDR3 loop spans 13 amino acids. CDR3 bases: TGTGCCAGCAGTTACAGACAATCAAATGGCTACACCTTC. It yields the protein CASSYRQSNGYTF.

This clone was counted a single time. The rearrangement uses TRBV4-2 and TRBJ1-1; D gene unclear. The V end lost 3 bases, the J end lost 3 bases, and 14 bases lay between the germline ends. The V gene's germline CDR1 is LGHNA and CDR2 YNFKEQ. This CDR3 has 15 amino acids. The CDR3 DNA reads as TGTGCCAGCAGCCACCCGGGTAGATCCTACACTGAAGCTTTCTTT. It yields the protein CASSHPGRSYTEAFF.

This chain's CDR3 is CATSRAQETQYF. CDR3 coding DNA: TGTGCCACCAGCAGGGCTCAAGAGACCCAGTACTTC. This chain links TRBV15 with TRBJ2-5; D is uncertain. V lost 3 bases and J lost 2, with 4 bases in between. The CDR3 length is 12 residues. CDR1 LNHNV and CDR2 YYDKDF come from the germline V gene (reference sequence).

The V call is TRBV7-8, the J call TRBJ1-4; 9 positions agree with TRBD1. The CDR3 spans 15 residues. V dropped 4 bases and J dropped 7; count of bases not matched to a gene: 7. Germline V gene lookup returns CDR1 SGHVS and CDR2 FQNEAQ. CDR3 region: CASSSTGTGTEKLFF. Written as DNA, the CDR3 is TGTGCCAGCAGCTCAACCGGGACAGGGACTGAAAAACTGTTTTTT.

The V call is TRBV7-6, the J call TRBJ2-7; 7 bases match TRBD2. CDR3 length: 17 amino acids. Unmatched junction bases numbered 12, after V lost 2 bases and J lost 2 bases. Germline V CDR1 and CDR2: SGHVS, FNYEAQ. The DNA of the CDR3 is TGTGCCAGCAGCTTAACGCCCCCAGGCGGGGGAACCTACGAGCAGTACTTC. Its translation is CASSLTPPGGGTYEQYF.

The CDR3 spells CASSLYSGYTF. CDR3 coding DNA: TGTGCCAGCAGCTTATACTCTGGCTACACCTTC. V and J are TRBV7-9 and TRBJ1-2, with no clear D. V lost 2 bases and J lost 7, with 5 bases in between. The CDR3 loop spans 11 amino acids. Germline loops: CDR1 SEHNR, CDR2 FQNEAQ (reference sequence).

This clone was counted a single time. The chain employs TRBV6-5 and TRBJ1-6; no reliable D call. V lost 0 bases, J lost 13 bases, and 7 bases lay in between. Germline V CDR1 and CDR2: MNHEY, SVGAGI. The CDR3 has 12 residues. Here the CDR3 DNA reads TGTGCCAGCAGTTACTCGAGGCGTCCCCTCCACTTT. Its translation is CASSYSRRPLHF.

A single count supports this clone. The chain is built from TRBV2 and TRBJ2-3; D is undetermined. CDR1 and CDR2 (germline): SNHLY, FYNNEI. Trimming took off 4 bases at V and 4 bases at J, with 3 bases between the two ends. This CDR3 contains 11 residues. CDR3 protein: CASSVSDTQYF. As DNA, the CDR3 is TGTGCCAGCAGTGTCTCAGATACGCAGTATTTT.

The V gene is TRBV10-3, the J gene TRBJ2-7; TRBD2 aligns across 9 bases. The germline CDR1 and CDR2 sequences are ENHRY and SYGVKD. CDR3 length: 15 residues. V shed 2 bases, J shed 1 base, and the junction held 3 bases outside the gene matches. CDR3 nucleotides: TGTGCCATCAGTGAGGGTAGCGGGAGTTCCTACGAGCAGTACTTC. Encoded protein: CAISEGSGSSYEQYF.

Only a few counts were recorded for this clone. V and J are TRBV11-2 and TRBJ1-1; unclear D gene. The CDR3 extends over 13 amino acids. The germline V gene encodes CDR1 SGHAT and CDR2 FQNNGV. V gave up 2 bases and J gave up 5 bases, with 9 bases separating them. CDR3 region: CASSLSPTTEAFF. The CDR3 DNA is TGTGCCAGCAGCTTATCCCCAACAACTGAAGCTTTCTTT.

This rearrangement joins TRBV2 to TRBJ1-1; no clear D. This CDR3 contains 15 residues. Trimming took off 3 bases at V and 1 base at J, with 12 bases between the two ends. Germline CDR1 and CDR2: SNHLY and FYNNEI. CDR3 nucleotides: TGTGCCAGCAGTGACGCAGTAGGAGCGAACACTGAAGCTTTCTTT. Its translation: CASSDAVGANTEAFF.

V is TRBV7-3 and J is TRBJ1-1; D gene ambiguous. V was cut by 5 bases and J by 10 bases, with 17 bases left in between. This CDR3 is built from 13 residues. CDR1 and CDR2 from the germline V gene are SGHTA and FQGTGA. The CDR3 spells CASSPGAVRGAFF. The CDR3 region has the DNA TGTGCCAGCAGCCCTGGCGCCGTCCGGGGAGCTTTCTTT. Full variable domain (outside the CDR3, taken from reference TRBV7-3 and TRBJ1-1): GAGVSQTPSNKVTEKGKYVELRCDPISGHTALYWYRQSLGQGPEFLIYFQGTGAADDSGLPNDRFFAVRPEGSVSTLKIQRTERGDSAVYLCASSPGAVRGAFFGQGTRLTVV.

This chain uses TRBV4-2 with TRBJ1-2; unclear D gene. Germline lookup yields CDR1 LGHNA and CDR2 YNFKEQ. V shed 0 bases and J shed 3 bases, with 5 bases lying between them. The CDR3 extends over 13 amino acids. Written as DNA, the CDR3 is TGTGCCAGCAGCCAAGAACAGCACTATGGCTACACCTTC. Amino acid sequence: CASSQEQHYGYTF.

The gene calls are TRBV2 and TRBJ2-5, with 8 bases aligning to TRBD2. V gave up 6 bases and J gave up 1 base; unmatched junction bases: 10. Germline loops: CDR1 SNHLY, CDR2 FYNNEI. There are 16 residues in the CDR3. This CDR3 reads CASSWEGTRFQETQYF. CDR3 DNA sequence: TGTGCCAGCAGCTGGGAAGGGACTAGGTTCCAAGAGACCCAGTACTTC.